A single sample is the source of the 22 T cell receptor beta chains below, sequenced in a study of control samples from healthy donors and cancer patients. Repertoires were generated with immunoSEQ multiplex PCR, while TCRdb's copy carries only in-frame clones and drops some. The sample contains 130,000 to 150,000 clones, approximately 92% of which appear only once. Sequencing used blood. The receptors come from a man aged 25-45 years in good health.

Only a few counts were recorded for this clone. The chain links TRBV10-2 to TRBJ1-4; D is ambiguous. CDR3 size: 18 residues. Deletions cut 0 bases from V and 2 bases from J, with 16 bases between. Germline V gene data show CDR1 as WSHSY and CDR2 as SAAADI. In nucleotides, the CDR3 is TGCGCCAGCAGTGAGTCCAGGAGTTTATACAGTACTAATGAAAAACTGTTTTTT. This translates into CASSESRSLYSTNEKLFF.

The chain links TRBV15 to TRBJ1-1, with TRBD1 as a possible D gene (6 bases). Germline V gene lookup returns CDR1 LNHNV and CDR2 YYDKDF (reference sequence). V was shortened by 1 base and J by 4 bases, with 10 bases between the two germline ends. The CDR3 extends over 14 amino acids. The CDR3 DNA follows: TGTGCCACCAGCAGAGGGGGGGCCGTCACTGAAGCTTTCTTT. It specifies CATSRGGAVTEAFF.

This clone was found once. The identical CDR3 is also encoded by other nucleotide sequences in the sample. The genes are TRBV5-1 and TRBJ2-7; TRBD1 matches at 8 bases. This CDR3 comprises 14 residues. CDR1 and CDR2 (germline): SGHRS, YFSETQ. Unmatched junction bases numbered 0, after V lost 0 bases and J lost 1 base. The CDR3 loop is CASSLDRGSYEQYF. The CDR3 coding sequence is TGCGCCAGCAGCTTGGACAGGGGGTCCTACGAGCAGTACTTC.

This clone is classed as medium-sized. V is TRBV10-3 and J is TRBJ2-2, with 16 bases identical to TRBD2. From germline, CDR1 is ENHRY and CDR2 SYGVKD. Trimming cost V 3 bases and J 6 bases; bases outside gene matches: 4. The CDR3 extends over 17 amino acids. Written as DNA, the CDR3 is TGTGCCATCAGTGATGGGACTAGCGGGGGGGCCCCCGGGGAGCTGTTTTTT. It specifies CAISDGTSGGAPGELFF.

The chain combines TRBV5-5 with TRBJ1-6; 9 nucleotides line up with TRBD1. CDR1 and CDR2 (germline): SGHKS, YYEKEE (reference sequence). The CDR3 has 16 residues. Germline trimming cut 2 bases from V and 6 bases from J; bases unmatched to any gene: 6. The DNA of the CDR3 is TGTGCCAGCAGCTTTCTCCGACAGGGGGTTAATTCACCCCTCCACTTT. Translated, it gives CASSFLRQGVNSPLHF.

V gene TRBV6-1 combines with J gene TRBJ1-1; D not resolved. This CDR3 is built from 14 residues. Looked up from germline, CDR1 is MNHNS and CDR2 is SASEGT. V gave up 0 bases and J gave up 5 bases, with 10 bases separating them. CDR3 DNA: TGTGCCAGCAGTGAAGCAAGGCGGAGAACTGAAGCTTTCTTT. It codes for CASSEARRRTEAFF.

V gene TRBV9 combines with J gene TRBJ1-1, with 11 bases aligning to TRBD1. The CDR3 is 15 residues long. Looked up from germline, CDR1 is SGDLS and CDR2 is YYNGEE. Losses at the gene ends were 4 bases for V and 2 bases for J; bases not matched to a gene: 4. CDR3 in DNA: TGTGCCAGCAGCCCTTGGACAGGGGGCAACACTGAAGCTTTCTTT. This translates into CASSPWTGGNTEAFF.

CDR3 sequence (DNA): TGTGCCAGCAGTACAGGGATCAATCAGCCCCAGCATTTT. This sequence encodes CASSTGINQPQHF. V usage is TRBV12-3 or TRBV12-4 and J usage is TRBJ1-5, with a weak D call TRBD1 (6 bases). V lost 5 bases to trimming and J lost 3 bases, with 8 bases between them. The CDR3 consists of 13 residues.

This clone came up a few times. CDR3 in DNA: TGTGCCAGCAGCCCTTACAGGGGGGGCTTCATGAACACTGAAGCTTTCTTT. Amino acids: CASSPYRGGFMNTEAFF. The chain couples TRBV7-9 to TRBJ1-1; 8 nucleotides line up with TRBD1. The J segment lost 0 bases and the V segment lost 5 bases, leaving 11 bases of the junction unmatched. This CDR3 comprises 17 residues. CDR1 and CDR2 from the germline V gene are SEHNR and FQNEAQ (reference sequence).

The chain employs TRBV4-2 and TRBJ2-3; D not certain. Germline V gene sequence: CDR1 LGHNA, CDR2 YNFKEQ. V shed 1 base and J shed 0 bases, with 11 bases lying between them. There are 16 residues in the CDR3. This chain's CDR3 is CASSQGVTSSTDTQYF. The CDR3 nucleotides read TGTGCCAGCAGCCAAGGGGTAACATCTAGCACAGATACGCAGTATTTT.

The chain joins TRBV6-6 to TRBJ1-2, with D perhaps TRBD1 (6 bases). The CDR3 sequence is 15 residues long. V gave up 2 bases and J gave up 7 bases, with 17 bases separating them. From germline, CDR1 is MNHNY and CDR2 SVGAGI (reference sequence). In DNA form, the CDR3 reads TGTGCCAGCAGTTACGAGGGGGAGTTTGTGGGTGGCTACACCTTC. It yields the protein CASSYEGEFVGGYTF.

In this sample, this clone turned up once. V usage is TRBV19 and J usage is TRBJ2-3, with D perhaps matching TRBD1 (5 bases). In germline, CDR1 is LNHDA, CDR2 SQIVND (reference sequence). With 4 bases removed from V and 0 bases from J, the gap between germline ends came to 11 bases. The CDR3 extends over 15 amino acids. Here the CDR3 DNA reads TGTGCCAGTAGTACCGACAGCCTTAGCACAGATACGCAGTATTTT. It encodes CASSTDSLSTDTQYF.

The chain is built from TRBV27 and TRBJ2-2; D is unresolved. Germline CDR1 and CDR2: MNHEY and SMNVEV (reference sequence). CDR3 size: 13 residues. V was shortened by 4 bases and J by 5 bases, with 8 bases between the two germline ends. The CDR3 DNA sequence: TGTGCCAGCAGTTACAGTGCTACCGGGGAGCTGTTTTTT. It yields the protein CASSYSATGELFF.

V usage is TRBV9 and J usage is TRBJ2-7, with 8 bases that match TRBD1. This CDR3 region has 15 residues. From germline, CDR1 is SGDLS and CDR2 YYNGEE. The junction had 7 bases not matched to a gene; V was cut back by 4 bases and J by 1 base. The CDR3 is CASSPRTGTSYEQYF. CDR3 coding DNA: TGTGCCAGCAGCCCCCGGACAGGGACTTCCTACGAGCAGTACTTC.

The rearrangement links TRBV5-1 to TRBJ2-3; 8 bases align to TRBD1. J lost 5 bases, V lost 2 bases, and 7 bases had no gene match. The CDR3 loop spans 15 amino acids. Germline CDR1 and CDR2: SGHRS and YFSETQ. CDR3 in amino acids: CASSLIPGTGDTQYF. CDR3 in DNA: TGCGCCAGCAGCTTAATACCCGGGACAGGAGATACGCAGTATTTT.

The rearrangement links TRBV2 to TRBJ1-1; D not certain. This CDR3 contains 14 residues. The ends were cut back, 7 bases at V and 1 base at J, with 13 bases in the middle. Per the germline V gene, CDR1 is SNHLY and CDR2 is FYNNEI. CDR3 sequence: CASIAGSGNTEAFF. CDR3 bases: TGTGCCAGCATTGCCGGGAGTGGGAACACTGAAGCTTTCTTT.

The rearrangement links TRBV7-2 to TRBJ2-3, with 8 bases identical to TRBD2. Per germline, CDR1 SGHTA and CDR2 FQGNSA. The trim removed 2 bases at V and 4 bases at J, leaving 8 bases unmatched. The CDR3 is 16 amino acids. CDR3 bases: TGTGCCAGCAGCTTAACCGGGACTAGGAGGCCAGATACGCAGTATTTT. This gives the protein CASSLTGTRRPDTQYF.

This chain connects TRBV10-2 to TRBJ1-3; D not resolved. The CDR3 sequence is 14 residues long. Trimming took 2 bases from V and 2 from J, leaving 7 bases between them. Germline values: CDR1 WSHSY, CDR2 SAAADI. CDR3 amino acids: CASSEGGPGNTIYF. CDR3 DNA sequence: TGCGCCAGCAGTGAGGGAGGGCCTGGAAACACCATATATTTT.

The rearrangement joins TRBV7-9 to TRBJ1-2; D is perhaps TRBD1 (5 bases). V lost 4 bases to trimming and J lost 8 bases, with 11 bases between them. The CDR3 totals 12 residues. Germline V gives CDR1 SEHNR, CDR2 FQNEAQ (reference sequence). CDR3 nucleotide sequence: TGTGCCAGCAGCTACCCAGGGAAAGGCTACACCTTC. Translated: CASSYPGKGYTF.

The chain has TRBV5-8 and TRBJ2-7, with 9 nucleotides matching TRBD1. Germline CDR1 SGHTS, CDR2 YDEGEE. The J segment lost 4 bases and the V segment lost 6 bases, leaving 11 bases of the junction unmatched. The CDR3 is made up of 15 amino acids. The CDR3 loop reads CASTRRGTGSYEQYF. Written as DNA, the CDR3 is TGTGCCAGCACTCGGAGAGGGACAGGGTCATACGAGCAGTACTTC.

The V call is TRBV18, the J call TRBJ1-1, with D possibly being TRBD1 (5 bases). The CDR3 consists of 14 residues. CDR1 is KGHSH and CDR2 is LQKENI in the germline V gene. The V and J ends lost 6 bases and 0 bases respectively, with 11 bases between them. As DNA, the CDR3 is TGTGCCAGCTCCAGGGACGGAGTGAACACTGAAGCTTTCTTT. Translating it yields CASSRDGVNTEAFF.

This clone was observed once. This chain uses TRBV2 with TRBJ2-2; D might be TRBD2 (6 bases). The V end was cut by 7 bases, the J end by 10 bases, with 22 bases between. Germline CDR1 reads SNHLY; CDR2 reads FYNNEI. The CDR3 runs to 15 residues. CDR3 sequence reads: CASKPSVSGLSELFF. The CDR3 nucleotides read TGTGCCAGCAAGCCTTCGGTTTCGGGACTTTCGGAGCTGTTTTTT.